These 21 T cell receptor beta chains were sequenced from one sample in a study of blood T cell repertoires in COVID-19. The repertoire was sequenced with immunoSEQ multiplex PCR; TCRdb's copy has only in-frame clones and lacks some. The sample contains around 24,000 clones, 86% of which appear only once. The sequenced material came from peripheral blood. The receptors originated from a human donor with active COVID-19. The donor label of this sample is uncertain.

This chain joins TRBV7-2 and TRBJ2-7, with 7 bases that match TRBD2. Germline lookup yields CDR1 SGHTA and CDR2 FQGNSA. The V and J ends lost 6 bases and 6 bases, in that order; junction bases with no gene match: 8. CDR3 length: 13 amino acids. The CDR3 is CASRPAGLSEQYF. In DNA, the CDR3 is TGTGCCAGCAGACCAGCGGGACTCAGCGAGCAGTACTTC.

This chain joins TRBV7-8 and TRBJ1-5; no firm D call. The CDR3 is 15 amino acids. Trimming shortened V by 5 bases and J by 2 bases, and 13 bases separated the two germline ends. CDR1 is SGHVS and CDR2 is FQNEAQ in the germline V gene. CDR3 bases: TGTGCCAGCAGCGGGCCGCGGGCCCGCAATCAGCCCCAGCATTTT. This translates into CASSGPRARNQPQHF.

This chain links TRBV3-1 (or the pseudogene TRBV3-2) with TRBJ2-4; D uncertain. The V end was cut by 0 bases, the J end by 0 bases, with 9 bases between. This CDR3 contains 16 residues. The germline gives CDR1 LGHDT, CDR2 YNNKEL (reference sequence). CDR3 coding DNA: TGTGCCAGCAGCCAAGAGACTTTCCTAGCCAAAAACATTCAGTACTTC. Translated, it gives CASSQETFLAKNIQYF.

The chain links TRBV18 to TRBJ1-2; tentative D call: TRBD1 (5 bases). The CDR3 has 17 amino acids. Germline CDR1 reads KGHSH; CDR2 reads LQKENI. V was trimmed by 1 base and J by 2 bases, leaving 17 bases between them. The CDR3 protein is CASSPREGQIKNYGYTF. The CDR3 nucleotides read TGTGCCAGCTCACCACGAGAAGGACAAATTAAGAACTATGGCTACACCTTC.

The V gene is TRBV27, the J gene TRBJ1-2; a possible D gene is TRBD1 (6 bases). CDR3 length: 13 residues. V was cut by 4 bases and J by 5 bases, with 11 bases left in between. CDR1 and CDR2 from the germline V gene are MNHEY and SMNVEV (reference sequence). CDR3 DNA sequence: TGTGCCAGCAGTTCCAGGGGTTCTTATGGCTACACCTTC. It translates to CASSSRGSYGYTF.

The chain joins TRBV7-2 to TRBJ1-1; D is undetermined. Between the trimmed V and J ends, which lost 5 bases and 1 base, there was a span of 11 bases. This CDR3 is built from 14 residues. The germline V gene has CDR1 SGHTA and CDR2 FQGNSA. In DNA form, the CDR3 reads TGTGCCAGCAGCCTAAGTAACGGGAACACTGAAGCTTTCTTT. Protein product: CASSLSNGNTEAFF.

This sequence joins TRBV6-6 and TRBJ2-7; D uncertain. The ends were cut back, 8 bases at V and 5 bases at J, with 16 bases in the middle. The CDR3 extends over 13 amino acids. Germline V gives CDR1 MNHNY, CDR2 SVGAGI (reference sequence). The CDR3 DNA follows: TGTGCCAGCGTCTACTCCGACGGAGACGAGCAGTACTTC. It specifies CASVYSDGDEQYF.

The V call is TRBV7-2, the J call TRBJ2-3; 14 positions agree with TRBD2. The V segment lost 6 bases and the J segment 2 bases; nucleotides outside the gene matches: 10. CDR3 length: 18 amino acids. Germline loops: CDR1 SGHTA, CDR2 FQGNSA. The CDR3 region is CASSTGTSGSIYTDTQYF. CDR3 in DNA: TGTGCCAGCAGTACCGGGACTAGCGGGAGTATTTACACAGATACGCAGTATTTT. Full variable domain (rest looked up from reference TRBV7-2 and TRBJ2-3): GAGVSQSPSNKVTEKGKDVELRCDPISGHTALYWYRQSLGQGLEFLIYFQGNSAPDKSGLPSDRFSAERTGGSVSTLTIQRTQQEDSAVYLCASSTGTSGSIYTDTQYFGPGTRLTVL.

The CDR3 nucleotides are TGTGCCAGCAGGCCTTCCGCGGGAACATCGAATGAGCAGTTCTTC. It encodes CASRPSAGTSNEQFF. The gene calls are TRBV7-3 and TRBJ2-1; perhaps TRBD2 as D (6 bases). Germline-derived CDR1 and CDR2 are SGHTA and FQGTGA. V was shortened by 6 bases and J by 7 bases, with 19 bases between the two germline ends. The CDR3 sequence is 15 residues long.

V is TRBV6-2 or TRBV6-3 and J is TRBJ2-2; perhaps TRBD1 as D (6 bases). This CDR3 is 15 amino acids long. Germline CDR1 reads MNHEY; CDR2 reads SVGEGT. Trimming removed 2 bases at V and 1 base at J, with 8 bases between. Here the CDR3 reads CASSYQGLNTGELFF. The CDR3 DNA reads as TGTGCCAGCAGTTACCAGGGGCTGAACACCGGGGAGCTGTTTTTT.

The table lists this clone with a few counts. J is TRBJ1-6 and V is TRBV4-2; D uncertain. Between the trimmed V and J ends, which lost 4 bases and 9 bases, there was a span of 10 bases. The CDR3 sequence is 13 residues long. Germline CDR1 and CDR2: LGHNA and YNFKEQ. This chain's CDR3 is CASSLEWASPLHF. Here the CDR3 DNA reads TGTGCCAGCAGCCTTGAGTGGGCTTCACCCCTCCACTTT.

The V call is TRBV19, the J call TRBJ2-7, with 7 bases that match TRBD1. Per the germline V gene, CDR1 is LNHDA and CDR2 is SQIVND (reference sequence). This CDR3 comprises 14 residues. The J segment lost 3 bases and the V segment lost 4 bases, leaving 6 bases of the junction unmatched. In DNA form, the CDR3 reads TGTGCCAGTAGTACAGGACAGGCCCTCTACGAGCAGTACTTC. It specifies CASSTGQALYEQYF.

V usage is TRBV6-1 and J usage is TRBJ1-5; D is perhaps TRBD1 (5 bases). Trimming cost V 2 bases and J 1 base, with 12 bases left between them. The CDR3 spans 16 residues. Germline values: CDR1 MNHNS, CDR2 SASEGT. The DNA for the CDR3 is TGTGCCAGCAGTGAAATCGGGGGTTGGAGCAATCAGCCCCAGCATTTT. This translates into CASSEIGGWSNQPQHF.

This clone was seen only once. The chain recombines TRBV20-1 with TRBJ1-1; D remains unclear. This CDR3 spans 13 amino acids. V was cut by 6 bases and J by 0 bases, with 11 bases left in between. Germline V CDR1 and CDR2: DFQATT, SNEGSKA (reference sequence). Here the CDR3 DNA reads TGCAGTGCCAGTCCAGGCTTGAACACTGAAGCTTTCTTT. Translation gives CSASPGLNTEAFF.

This chain joins TRBV6-5 and TRBJ2-5; D is possibly TRBD1 (5 bases). The V and J ends lost 0 bases and 5 bases respectively, with 13 bases between them. Germline CDR1 reads MNHEY; CDR2 reads SVGAGI. The CDR3 is 15 amino acids. The CDR3 DNA reads TGTGCCAGCAGTTACTCTGGCAGGGTAGGGGAGACCCAGTACTTC. Amino acid sequence: CASSYSGRVGETQYF.

The gene calls are TRBV2 and TRBJ1-5; D is undetermined. V lost 8 bases and J lost 2, with 13 bases in between. Germline assignment: CDR1 SNHLY and CDR2 FYNNEI. CDR3 length: 14 amino acids. The DNA of the CDR3 is TGTGCCAGCCTCGCGGAGGGCGGCAATCAGCCCCAGCATTTT. It codes for CASLAEGGNQPQHF.

The chain has TRBV2 and TRBJ1-1; tentatively, D is TRBD1 (5 bases). This CDR3 spans 13 amino acids. V gave up 4 bases and J gave up 1 base, with 7 bases separating them. Germline CDR1 SNHLY, CDR2 FYNNEI. CDR3 nucleotides: TGTGCCAGCAGTGGACAGCCGAACACTGAAGCTTTCTTT. This sequence encodes CASSGQPNTEAFF.

V and J are TRBV18 and TRBJ2-1; 12 bases map to TRBD2. Trimming removed 7 bases from V and 2 bases from J; junction bases left unmatched: 12. The CDR3 runs 18 residues. Germline CDR1 reads KGHSH; CDR2 reads LQKENI. The CDR3 region is CASYASRTSGGTYNEQFF. CDR3 nucleotide sequence: TGTGCCAGCTATGCCTCCCGAACTAGCGGGGGGACCTACAATGAGCAGTTCTTC. The entire variable domain, with the rest obtained from reference TRBV18 and TRBJ2-1, is as follows: NAGVMQNPRHLVRRRGQEARLRCSPMKGHSHVYWYRQLPEEGLKFMVYLQKENIIDESGMPKERFSAEFPKEGPSILRIQQVVRGDSAAYFCASYASRTSGGTYNEQFFGPGTRLTVL.

In its sample, this clone was seen once. The CDR3: CASSLAGKTYNEQFF. In DNA form, the CDR3 reads TGCGCCAGCAGCTTAGCGGGAAAGACCTACAATGAGCAGTTCTTC. This sequence joins TRBV5-1 and TRBJ2-1, with 7 bases that match TRBD2. This CDR3 region has 15 residues. In germline, CDR1 is SGHRS, CDR2 YFSETQ. V was clipped by 2 bases and J by 2 bases; unmatched bases: 4.

The chain recombines TRBV29-1 with TRBJ2-2; D is uncertain. Deletions cut 7 bases from V and 3 bases from J, with 6 bases between. This CDR3 has 11 residues. Germline V lookup: CDR1 SQVTM, CDR2 ANQGSEA. CDR3 bases: TGCAGCGCCTATGACACCGGGGAGCTGTTTTTT. It codes for CSAYDTGELFF.

The chain joins TRBV11-2 to TRBJ2-1, with D possibly TRBD2 on 6 matching bases. The ends were cut back, 3 bases at V and 0 bases at J, with 6 bases in the middle. CDR1 is SGHAT and CDR2 is FQNNGV in the germline V gene. The CDR3 has 14 residues. This CDR3 is CASSFSGSYNEQFF. CDR3 DNA sequence: TGTGCCAGCAGCTTTAGCGGCTCCTACAATGAGCAGTTCTTC.